This T cell receptor (beta chain) derives from a study of technical replicates of blood from a few donors. The CDR3 length is 11 residues. Trimming left V 5 bases short and J 8 bases short, with 12 bases between. Germline V gene sequence: CDR1 SQVTM, CDR2 ANQGSEA. Sequencing was performed with immunoSEQ multiplex PCR; in TCRdb, only in-frame clones are kept and a portion is missing. The sample shows approximately 97,000 clones, roughly 96% of them seen only once. This chain links TRBV29-1 with TRBJ1-1; D is possibly TRBD1 (5 bases). Sample: T cells isolated from PBMCs. The TCR originated in a human donor in good health. Here the CDR3 reads CSVYPGLEAFF. Here the CDR3 DNA reads TGCAGCGTTTATCCAGGGCTCGAAGCTTTCTTT.